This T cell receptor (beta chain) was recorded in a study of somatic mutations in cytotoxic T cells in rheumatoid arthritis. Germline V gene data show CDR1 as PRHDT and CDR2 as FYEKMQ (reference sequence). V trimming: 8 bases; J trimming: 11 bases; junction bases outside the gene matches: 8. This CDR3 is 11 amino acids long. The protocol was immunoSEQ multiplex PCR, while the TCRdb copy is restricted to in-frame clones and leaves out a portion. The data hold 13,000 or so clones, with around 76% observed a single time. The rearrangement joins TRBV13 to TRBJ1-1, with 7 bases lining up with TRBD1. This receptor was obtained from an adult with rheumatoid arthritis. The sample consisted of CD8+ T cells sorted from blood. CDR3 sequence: CASSQGQQAFF. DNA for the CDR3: TGTGCCAGCTCCCAGGGACAGCAGGCTTTCTTT.